These T cell receptor beta chains were read from a single sample in a study of T cell responses to AZD1222 COVID-19 vaccine. Sequenced by immunoSEQ multiplex PCR; TCRdb stores in-frame clones only, minus some. Of about 170,000 clones listed, 80% to 95% were seen once; the top ten hold about 1.6%. Material: peripheral blood, obtained on day 0 of AZD1222 vaccination. Receptor source: an adult in good health. Each CDR3 is given without its conserved first and last residue.

CDR3aa: ASSELAGGGGKGYT
v_gene: TRBV11-2
j_gene: TRBJ1-2

CDR3aa: ASWLDTIY
v_gene: TRBV19
j_gene: TRBJ1-3

CDR3aa: ASSEYDRVNTEAF
v_gene: TRBV6-1
j_gene: TRBJ1-1

CDR3aa: ASSYRFGEKLF
v_gene: TRBV3-1/TRBV3-2
j_gene: TRBJ1-4

CDR3aa: ASPRQGLNTEAF
v_gene: TRBV6-5
j_gene: TRBJ1-1

CDR3aa: ASSLIEQTYEQY
v_gene: TRBV5-1
j_gene: TRBJ2-7

CDR3aa: ASSFAGQGSSGNTIY
v_gene: TRBV7-9
j_gene: TRBJ1-3

CDR3aa: ASSLSLAGGQETQY
v_gene: TRBV7-3
j_gene: TRBJ2-5

CDR3aa: ASSPEGGLGAPLH
v_gene: TRBV6-5
j_gene: TRBJ1-6

CDR3aa: ASRNRQYPNYGYT
v_gene: TRBV2
j_gene: TRBJ1-2

CDR3aa: ASRGQSYNEQF
v_gene: TRBV12-3/TRBV12-4
j_gene: TRBJ2-1

CDR3aa: ASRDSGANVLT
v_gene: TRBV4-2
j_gene: TRBJ2-6

CDR3aa: ASSHGRISGANVLT
v_gene: TRBV6-4
j_gene: TRBJ2-6

CDR3aa: ASSLVMGPNSPLH
v_gene: TRBV7-9
j_gene: TRBJ1-6

CDR3aa: ASRSTANSPLH
v_gene: TRBV19
j_gene: TRBJ1-6

CDR3aa: ASSLVGTEQY
v_gene: TRBV7-2
j_gene: TRBJ2-7

CDR3aa: ASSPRSGHLDGYT
v_gene: TRBV2
j_gene: TRBJ1-2

CDR3aa: ASSLRGGRGTGELF
v_gene: TRBV5-1
j_gene: TRBJ2-2

CDR3aa: ASSTTIQGPLNTEAF
v_gene: TRBV5-5
j_gene: TRBJ1-1

CDR3aa: ASSPEGRGGSPLH
v_gene: TRBV7-2
j_gene: TRBJ1-6

CDR3aa: ASSLGRGTYEQY
v_gene: TRBV11-3
j_gene: TRBJ2-7

CDR3aa: ASSHGQPPTYEQY
v_gene: TRBV19
j_gene: TRBJ2-7

CDR3aa: ASSPGQGWNEKLF
v_gene: TRBV5-1
j_gene: TRBJ1-4

CDR3aa: ASKGQLTNTGELF
v_gene: TRBV6-5
j_gene: TRBJ2-2

CDR3aa: ARRMIGGPNEKLF
v_gene: TRBV6-7
j_gene: TRBJ1-4

CDR3aa: ASSYGGMNTEAF
v_gene: TRBV6-5
j_gene: TRBJ1-1

CDR3aa: ASSPRLYGYT
v_gene: TRBV7-9
j_gene: TRBJ1-2

CDR3aa: ASSTGTVGYGYT
v_gene: TRBV7-2
j_gene: TRBJ1-2

CDR3aa: AIPNGQGGTGELF
v_gene: TRBV6-5
j_gene: TRBJ2-2